One and the same sample provided the 20 T cell receptor beta chains below, sequenced in a study of neurological immune-mediated disorders (dated by TCRdb to between 2018 and 2021). Library preparation was by 5' RACE. The run used an Illumina HiSeq 2500. The public reads were reanalyzed by TCRdb: fastp trimming at Q25, MiXCR alignment, in-frame beta chains only. When rows share a CDR3 protein, they turn into one entry using the most common DNA and genes. A total of 50,000 to 60,000 distinct CDR3 sequences appear in this sample, 4% of them only once. The ten top clones hold around 2% of the sample. Sequencing was performed on CD4+ T cells from blood. Source of these receptors: a woman aged 40-49 years with multiple sclerosis.

This clonotype has ten or more counts. V is TRBV5-1 and J is TRBJ1-4; D is perhaps TRBD1 (5 bases). Looked up from germline, CDR1 is SGHRS and CDR2 is YFSETQ. The CDR3 is made up of 16 amino acids. V lost 2 bases, J lost 3 bases, and 14 bases lay in between. This CDR3 is CASSFSVRGANEKLFF. The CDR3 DNA follows: TGCGCCAGCAGCTTTTCGGTCCGGGGGGCTAATGAAAAACTGTTTTTT. The variable domain in full, completed from reference TRBV5-1 and TRBJ1-4, reads KAGVTQTPRYLIKTRGQQVTLSCSPISGHRSVSWYQQTPGQGLQFLFEYFSETQRNKGNFPGRFSGRQFSNSRSEMNVSTLELGDSALYLCASSFSVRGANEKLFFGSGTQLSVL.

This clonotype was counted ten times or more. The chain recombines TRBV11-2 with TRBJ1-1, with D uncertain. Germline CDR1 reads SGHAT; CDR2 reads FQNNGV. The CDR3 spans 13 residues. Between the trimmed V and J ends, which lost 7 bases and 6 bases, there was a span of 15 bases. The CDR3 spells CASTRLRSSEAFF. CDR3 DNA sequence: TGTGCCAGCACCCGACTGCGGAGTTCTGAAGCTTTCTTT.

The V and J genes are TRBV30 and TRBJ1-5; D uncertain. Germline assignment: CDR1 GTSNPN and CDR2 SVGIG (reference sequence). Trimming cost V 1 base and J 11 bases, with 15 bases left between them. The CDR3 consists of 13 residues. The CDR3 region is CAWSGTSRLAQHF. The DNA for the CDR3 is TGTGCCTGGAGTGGGACCTCGCGTTTGGCCCAGCATTTT.

A few counts support this clonotype. This chain links TRBV6-6 with TRBJ2-7; 9 bases fit TRBD1. CDR1 and CDR2 (germline): MNHNY, SVGAGI (reference sequence). Unmatched junction bases numbered 9, after V lost 2 bases and J lost 1 base. The CDR3 has 17 amino acids. The CDR3 here is CASSYGTGPNYSYEQYF. The CDR3 nucleotides are TGTGCCAGCAGTTACGGGACAGGGCCCAATTATTCCTACGAGCAGTACTTC.

This clonotype came up many times. This chain connects TRBV7-9 to TRBJ1-1, with a possible D match to TRBD1 (6 bases). The CDR3 sequence is 15 residues long. The germline gives CDR1 SEHNR, CDR2 FQNEAQ (reference sequence). Trimming shortened V by 1 base and J by 0 bases, and 9 bases separated the two germline ends. The CDR3 DNA sequence: TGTGCCAGCAGCTTAGGAGACAGGTTGAACACTGAAGCTTTCTTT. It specifies CASSLGDRLNTEAFF.

The chain links TRBV6-5 to TRBJ1-2; maybe TRBD1 (6 bases). V lost 2 bases and J 8 bases, leaving 15 bases between the germline ends. CDR1 and CDR2 from the germline V gene are MNHEY and SVGAGI. CDR3 length equals 14 residues. CDR3 amino acids: CASSYDPDSPGYTF. CDR3 sequence (DNA): TGTGCCAGCAGTTACGATCCGGACAGCCCAGGCTACACCTTC.

This clonotype showed up many times. The chain couples TRBV9 to TRBJ1-6, with D hard to call. Trimming took 0 bases from V and 9 from J, leaving 13 bases between them. The CDR3 is made up of 15 amino acids. The germline V gene encodes CDR1 SGDLS and CDR2 YYNGEE. The CDR3 nucleotides are TGTGCCAGCAGCGTAGTTGAAGGAGGCAGTTCACCCCTCCACTTT. Translation: CASSVVEGGSSPLHF.

This clonotype was observed at least ten times. CDR3 coding DNA: TGCAGTGCCCTTGGAGGCACAGATACGCAGTATTTT. Its protein product is CSALGGTDTQYF. This chain connects TRBV20-1 to TRBJ2-3; D unresolved. Germline V gene sequence: CDR1 DFQATT, CDR2 SNEGSKA (reference sequence). V dropped 6 bases and J dropped 1 base, with 8 bases sitting between them. CDR3 size: 12 residues.

This clonotype has a count of ten or more. The chain employs TRBV5-1 and TRBJ2-2; no clear D gene. The CDR3 spans 13 residues. V gave up 0 bases and J gave up 6 bases, with 6 bases separating them. Germline V gene lookup returns CDR1 SGHRS and CDR2 YFSETQ. In DNA form, the CDR3 reads TGCGCCAGCAGCTTGGCCGCTGCCGGGGAGCTGTTTTTT. Its translation is CASSLAAAGELFF.

This clonotype was observed at least ten times. This rearrangement joins TRBV7-7 to TRBJ2-2; 11 nucleotides match TRBD2. The CDR3 covers 18 residues. The germline gives CDR1 SSHAT, CDR2 FNYEAQ (reference sequence). V gave up 5 bases and J gave up 7 bases; unmatched junction bases: 15. CDR3 amino acids: CASSPWTSGSPQVGELFF. In DNA, the CDR3 is TGTGCCAGCAGCCCTTGGACTAGCGGGTCCCCCCAGGTCGGGGAGCTGTTTTTT. Supplemented by reference TRBV7-7 and TRBJ2-2, the full variable domain reads GAGVSQSPRYKVTKRGQDVTLRCDPISSHATLYWYQQALGQGPEFLTYFNYEAQPDKSGLPSDRFSAERPEGSISTLTIQRTEQRDSAMYRCASSPWTSGSPQVGELFFGEGSRLTVL.

A note on this clonotype: A much larger clone sits a single nucleotide away, making a read error possible. The chain combines TRBV10-2 with TRBJ2-7, with D possibly matching TRBD2 (5 bases). Germline V gene data show CDR1 as WSHSY and CDR2 as SAAADI. The CDR3 length is 11 residues. In nucleotides, the CDR3 is TGCGGCAGCGGACCAGTTAACGAGCAGTACTTC. Translating gives CGSGPVNEQYF.

This clonotype was detected ten times or more. The chain joins TRBV7-9 to TRBJ2-1; D unclear. This CDR3 has 12 residues. The V and J ends lost 7 bases and 0 bases respectively, with 4 bases between them. Germline V gene lookup returns CDR1 SEHNR and CDR2 FQNEAQ (reference sequence). CDR3 protein: CASKSSYNEQFF. In DNA, the CDR3 is TGTGCCAGCAAAAGCTCCTACAATGAGCAGTTCTTC.

The table lists this clonotype with many counts. The chain links TRBV5-1 to TRBJ1-1; D unclear. The CDR3 runs to 13 residues. Germline V lookup: CDR1 SGHRS, CDR2 YFSETQ. V lost 3 bases to trimming and J lost 2 bases, with 8 bases between them. CDR3 sequence: CASSSTPNTEAFF. CDR3 bases: TGCGCCAGCAGCTCCACGCCCAACACTGAAGCTTTCTTT.

There are many counts of this clonotype. V gene TRBV4-1 combines with J gene TRBJ2-7; D is unclear. Trimming cost V 1 base and J 2 bases, with 12 bases left between them. Germline lookup yields CDR1 MGHRA and CDR2 YSYEKL. The CDR3 runs to 15 residues. The CDR3 DNA follows: TGCGCCAGCAGCCAAGGGTCCCATGCGGCCTACGAGCAGTACTTC. Its translation: CASSQGSHAAYEQYF.

This clonotype occurred many times. The J gene is TRBJ1-5, the V gene TRBV4-1; tentative D call: TRBD1 (5 bases). Per the germline V gene, CDR1 is MGHRA and CDR2 is YSYEKL. Trimming stripped 3 bases from V and 0 bases from J, with 12 bases between. The CDR3 extends over 16 amino acids. The CDR3 nucleotides are TGCGCCAGCAGCCATCTTCCAGGGAATAGCAATCAGCCCCAGCATTTT. Translated: CASSHLPGNSNQPQHF.

This clonotype occurred many times. V is TRBV6-1 and J is TRBJ1-5; possible D gene TRBD1, 5 bases. The CDR3 sequence is 15 residues long. CDR1 is MNHNS, CDR2 SASEGT, per germline. The V end lost 11 bases, the J end lost 0 bases, and 17 bases lay between the germline ends. The CDR3 DNA sequence: TGTGCCGTCTCATCCCCAGGGTCTAGCAATCAGCCCCAGCATTTT. Its translation: CAVSSPGSSNQPQHF.

This clonotype was detected many times. The rearrangement uses TRBV14 and TRBJ1-2, with D tentatively TRBD1 (5 bases). Germline CDR1 and CDR2: SGHDN and FVKESK. Deletions cut 4 bases from V and 10 bases from J, with 13 bases between. The CDR3 contains 12 residues. CDR3 in amino acids: CASSLLGDHYTF. The CDR3 DNA sequence: TGTGCCAGCAGCCTTTTAGGGGATCACTACACCTTC.

The table lists this clonotype with many counts. This sequence joins TRBV24-1 and TRBJ2-7; D may be TRBD1 (6 bases). Trimming pared 4 bases from V and 5 bases from J, leaving 26 bases between. There are 18 residues in the CDR3. Germline loops: CDR1 KGHDR, CDR2 SFDVKD. The CDR3 nucleotides are TGTGCCACCAGTGACCCAAAGGACAGTTCGGGGTCGTTGGACGAGCAGTACTTC. Translating gives CATSDPKDSSGSLDEQYF.

This clonotype was found many times. The rearrangement joins TRBV20-1 to TRBJ2-5; TRBD2 might be the D (6 bases). The CDR3 length is 16 residues. Deletions cut 6 bases from V and 4 bases from J, with 24 bases between. CDR1 and CDR2 (germline): DFQATT, SNEGSKA (reference sequence). The CDR3: CSARSPSYGSGETQYF. The CDR3 DNA follows: TGCAGTGCCAGGAGTCCTAGCTACGGGAGCGGAGAGACCCAGTACTTC.

In its sample, this clonotype was seen many times. This sequence joins TRBV4-2 and TRBJ1-2; D remains unclear. The CDR3 is 13 residues long. V was clipped by 0 bases and J by 12 bases, with 14 bases between them. Germline V gene sequence: CDR1 LGHNA, CDR2 YNFKEQ. CDR3 coding DNA: TGTGCCAGCAGCCAAGATCTTGGCCTCAAGCACACCTTC. This codes for CASSQDLGLKHTF.